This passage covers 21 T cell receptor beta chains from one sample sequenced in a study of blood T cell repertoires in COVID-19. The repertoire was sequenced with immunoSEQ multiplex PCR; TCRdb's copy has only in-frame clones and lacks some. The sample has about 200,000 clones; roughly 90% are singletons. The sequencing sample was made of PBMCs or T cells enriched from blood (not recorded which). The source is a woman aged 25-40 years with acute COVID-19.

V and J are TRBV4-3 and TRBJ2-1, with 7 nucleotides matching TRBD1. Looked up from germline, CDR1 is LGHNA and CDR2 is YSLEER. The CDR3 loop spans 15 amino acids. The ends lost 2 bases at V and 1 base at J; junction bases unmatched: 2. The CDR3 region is CASSQNRGSYNEQFF. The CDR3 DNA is TGCGCCAGCAGCCAAAACAGGGGATCCTACAATGAGCAGTTCTTC.

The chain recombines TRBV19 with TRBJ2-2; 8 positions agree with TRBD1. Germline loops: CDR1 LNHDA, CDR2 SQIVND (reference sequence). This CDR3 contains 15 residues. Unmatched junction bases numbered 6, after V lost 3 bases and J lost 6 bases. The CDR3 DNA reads TGTGCCAGTAGTATCTTGGACAGGGCTCCCGGGGAGCTGTTTTTT. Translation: CASSILDRAPGELFF.

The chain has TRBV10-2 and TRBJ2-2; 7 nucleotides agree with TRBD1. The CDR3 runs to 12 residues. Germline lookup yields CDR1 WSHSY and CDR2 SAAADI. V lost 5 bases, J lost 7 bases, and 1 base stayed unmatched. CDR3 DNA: TGCGCCAGCAGTCACAGGGGCGGGGAGCTGTTTTTT. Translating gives CASSHRGGELFF.

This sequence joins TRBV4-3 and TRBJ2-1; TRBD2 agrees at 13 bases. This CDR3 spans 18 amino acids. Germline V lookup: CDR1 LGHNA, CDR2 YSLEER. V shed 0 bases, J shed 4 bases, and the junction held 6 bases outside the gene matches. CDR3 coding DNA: TGCGCCAGCAGCCAAGATTCCCCGGGACTAGCGGGGTACAATGAGCAGTTCTTC. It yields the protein CASSQDSPGLAGYNEQFF.

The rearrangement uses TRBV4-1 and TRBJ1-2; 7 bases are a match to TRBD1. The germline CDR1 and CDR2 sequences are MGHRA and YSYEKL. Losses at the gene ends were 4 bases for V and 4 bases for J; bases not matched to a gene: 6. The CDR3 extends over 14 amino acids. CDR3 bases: TGCGCCAGCAGCCTAACTGCAGGGGGCTATGGCTACACCTTC. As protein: CASSLTAGGYGYTF.

In DNA, the CDR3 is TGTGCCAGCAGCTACGGCCGACTTAACACCGGGGAGCTGTTTTTT. This translates into CASSYGRLNTGELFF. The V and J genes are TRBV13 and TRBJ2-2; D gene ambiguous. The CDR3 totals 15 residues. CDR1 PRHDT and CDR2 FYEKMQ come from the germline V gene (reference sequence). Trimming took 4 bases from V and 2 from J, leaving 11 bases between them.

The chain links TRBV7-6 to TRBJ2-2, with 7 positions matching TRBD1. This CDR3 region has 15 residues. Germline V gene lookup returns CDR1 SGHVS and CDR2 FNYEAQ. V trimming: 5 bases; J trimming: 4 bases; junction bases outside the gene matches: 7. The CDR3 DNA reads TGTGCCAGCAGCCCGTCGACAGGGATCACCGGGGAGCTGTTTTTT. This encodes CASSPSTGITGELFF.

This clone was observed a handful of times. The CDR3 DNA follows: TGCGCCAGCAGTGAATCGGGGGCTGGAAACACCATATATTTT. It translates to CASSESGAGNTIYF. The chain joins TRBV10-1 to TRBJ1-3, with TRBD1 as a possible D gene (5 bases). The length of the CDR3 is 14 residues. V dropped 3 bases and J dropped 2 bases, with 8 bases sitting between them. Germline CDR1 and CDR2: WNHNN and SYGVQD (reference sequence).

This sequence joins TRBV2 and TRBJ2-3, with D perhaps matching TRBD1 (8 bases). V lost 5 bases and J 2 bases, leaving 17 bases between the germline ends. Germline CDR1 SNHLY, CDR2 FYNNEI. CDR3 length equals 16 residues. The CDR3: CASSNDRGGSTDTQYF. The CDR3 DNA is TGTGCCAGCAGTAACGACAGGGGAGGGTCCACAGATACGCAGTATTTT.

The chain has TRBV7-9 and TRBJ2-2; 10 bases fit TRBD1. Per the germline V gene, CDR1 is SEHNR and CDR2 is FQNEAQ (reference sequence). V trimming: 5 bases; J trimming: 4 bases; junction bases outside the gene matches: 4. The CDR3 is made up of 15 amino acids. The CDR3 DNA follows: TGTGCCAGCAGCATTGGACAGGGGGGCACCGGGGAGCTGTTTTTT. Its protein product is CASSIGQGGTGELFF. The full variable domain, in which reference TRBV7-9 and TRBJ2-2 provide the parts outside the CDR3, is DTGVSQNPRHKITKRGQNVTFRCDPISEHNRLYWYRQTLGQGPEFLTYFQNEAQLEKSRLLSDRFSAERPKGSFSTLEIQRTEQGDSAMYLCASSIGQGGTGELFFGEGSRLTVL.

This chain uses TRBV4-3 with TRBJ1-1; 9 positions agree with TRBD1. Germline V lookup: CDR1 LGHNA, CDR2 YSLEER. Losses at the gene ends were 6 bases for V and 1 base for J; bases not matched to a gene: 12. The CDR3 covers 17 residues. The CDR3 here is CASSLGTGGGWNTEAFF. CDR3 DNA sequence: TGCGCCAGCAGTCTCGGTACAGGGGGCGGATGGAACACTGAAGCTTTCTTT.

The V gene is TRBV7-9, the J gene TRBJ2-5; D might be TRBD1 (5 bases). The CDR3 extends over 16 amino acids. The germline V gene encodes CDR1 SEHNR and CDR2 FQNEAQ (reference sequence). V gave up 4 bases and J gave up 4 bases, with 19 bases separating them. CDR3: CASSYQLTGSGETQYF. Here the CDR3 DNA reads TGTGCCAGCAGCTACCAACTAACAGGATCGGGAGAGACCCAGTACTTC.

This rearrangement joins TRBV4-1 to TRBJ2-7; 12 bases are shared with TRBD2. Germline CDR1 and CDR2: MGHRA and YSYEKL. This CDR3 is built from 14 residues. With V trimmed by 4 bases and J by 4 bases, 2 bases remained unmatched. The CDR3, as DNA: TGCGCCAGCAGCCCGACTAGCGGGAGATACGAGCAGTACTTC. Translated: CASSPTSGRYEQYF.

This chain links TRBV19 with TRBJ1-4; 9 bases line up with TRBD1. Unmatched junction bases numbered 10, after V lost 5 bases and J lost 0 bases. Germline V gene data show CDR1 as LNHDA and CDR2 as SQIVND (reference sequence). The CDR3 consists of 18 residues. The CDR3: CASSVIRDRDPTNEKLFF. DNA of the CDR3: TGTGCCAGTAGTGTCATACGGGACAGGGACCCAACTAATGAAAAACTGTTTTTT.

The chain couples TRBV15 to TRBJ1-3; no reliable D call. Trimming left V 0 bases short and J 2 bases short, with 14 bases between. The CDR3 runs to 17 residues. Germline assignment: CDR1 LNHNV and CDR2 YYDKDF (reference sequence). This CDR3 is CATSRDGGRTPGNTIYF. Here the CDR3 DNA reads TGTGCCACCAGCAGAGATGGAGGGAGGACCCCTGGAAACACCATATATTTT.

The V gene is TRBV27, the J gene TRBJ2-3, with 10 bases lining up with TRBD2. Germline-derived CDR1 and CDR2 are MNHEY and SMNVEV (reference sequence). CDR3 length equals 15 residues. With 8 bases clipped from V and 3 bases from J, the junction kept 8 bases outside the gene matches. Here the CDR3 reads CASAVSGGATDTQYF. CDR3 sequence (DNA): TGTGCCAGCGCCGTCAGCGGGGGGGCGACAGATACGCAGTATTTT.

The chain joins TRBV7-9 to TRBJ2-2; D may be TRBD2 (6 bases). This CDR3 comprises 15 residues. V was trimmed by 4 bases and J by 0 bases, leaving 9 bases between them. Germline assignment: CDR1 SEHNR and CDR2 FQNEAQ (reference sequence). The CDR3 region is CASSSGTSNTGELFF. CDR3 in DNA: TGTGCCAGCAGCTCCGGGACTTCGAACACCGGGGAGCTGTTTTTT.

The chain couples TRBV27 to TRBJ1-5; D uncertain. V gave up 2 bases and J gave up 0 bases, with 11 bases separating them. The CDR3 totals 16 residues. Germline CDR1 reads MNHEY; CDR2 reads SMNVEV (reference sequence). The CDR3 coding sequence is TGTGCCAGCAGTTTAAGTGCCTACTCTAGCAATCAGCCCCAGCATTTT. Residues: CASSLSAYSSNQPQHF.

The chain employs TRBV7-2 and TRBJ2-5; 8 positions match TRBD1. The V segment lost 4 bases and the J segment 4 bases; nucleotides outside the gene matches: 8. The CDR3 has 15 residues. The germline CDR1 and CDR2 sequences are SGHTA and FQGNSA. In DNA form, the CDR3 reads TGTGCCAGCAGCTATGACAGGGGAGTCGGAGAGACCCAGTACTTC. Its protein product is CASSYDRGVGETQYF. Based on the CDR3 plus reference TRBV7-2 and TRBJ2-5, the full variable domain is GAGVSQSPSNKVTEKGKDVELRCDPISGHTALYWYRQSLGQGLEFLIYFQGNSAPDKSGLPSDRFSAERTGGSVSTLTIQRTQQEDSAVYLCASSYDRGVGETQYFGPGTRLLVL.

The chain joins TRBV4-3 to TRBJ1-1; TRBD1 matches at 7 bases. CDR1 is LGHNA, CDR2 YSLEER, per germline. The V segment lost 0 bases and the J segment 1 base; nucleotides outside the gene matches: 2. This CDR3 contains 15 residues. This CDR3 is CASSQDYRGNTEAFF. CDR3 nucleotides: TGCGCCAGCAGCCAAGATTACAGGGGGAACACTGAAGCTTTCTTT.

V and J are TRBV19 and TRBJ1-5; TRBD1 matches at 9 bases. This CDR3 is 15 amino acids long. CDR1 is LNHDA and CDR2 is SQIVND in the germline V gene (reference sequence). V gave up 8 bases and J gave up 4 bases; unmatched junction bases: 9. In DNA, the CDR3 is TGTGCCAGTTCCCCTGAGGACAGGGGAAATCAGCCCCAGCATTTT. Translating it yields CASSPEDRGNQPQHF.